This T cell receptor (beta chain) stems from a study of T cell responses to AZD1222 COVID-19 vaccine. Clones were sequenced by immunoSEQ multiplex PCR, and TCRdb holds only the in-frame ones, with some missing. The sample records fewer than 200,000 clones, 85% to 95% being singletons. Concerning this clone itself: Its antigen is unidentified.

V was pared by 1 base and J by 4 bases, with 3 bases of the junction left unmatched. The CDR3 length is 14 residues. Germline V gene lookup returns CDR1 MNHNS and CDR2 SASEGT. Findings of the study overall: Seropositive AZD1222 recipients at baseline numbered only five to seven. There were repertoire samples only from the period after the peak T cell response. Spike-specific TCR repertoires showed rising breadth and depth after two AZD1222 doses.

This chain joins TRBV6-1 and TRBJ2-5, with TRBD1 identical over 7 bases. The TCR comes from an adult in good health. Specimen: peripheral blood, collected on day 0 of AZD1222 vaccination. Written as DNA, the CDR3 is TGTGCCAGCAGTGAAGGGGCAGGGGGAGAGACCCAGTACTTC. Its protein product is CASSEGAGGETQYF.